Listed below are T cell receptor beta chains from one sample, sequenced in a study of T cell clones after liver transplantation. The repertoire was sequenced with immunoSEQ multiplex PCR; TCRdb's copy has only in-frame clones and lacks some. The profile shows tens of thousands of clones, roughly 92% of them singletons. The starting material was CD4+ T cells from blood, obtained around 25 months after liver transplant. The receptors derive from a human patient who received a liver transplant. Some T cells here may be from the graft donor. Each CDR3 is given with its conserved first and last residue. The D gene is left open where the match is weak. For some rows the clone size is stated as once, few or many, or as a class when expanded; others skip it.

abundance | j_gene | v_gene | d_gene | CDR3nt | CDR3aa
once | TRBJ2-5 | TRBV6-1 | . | TGTGCCAGCAGTGTCCTGGAGGAGACCCAGTACTTC | CASSVLEETQYF
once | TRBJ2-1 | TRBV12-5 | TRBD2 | TGTGCTAGTGGTTTTTTCACTAGCGGGATCTACAATGAGCAGTTCTTC | CASGFFTSGIYNEQFF
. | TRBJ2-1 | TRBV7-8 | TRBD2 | TGTGCCAGCAGCACCCGAACGGGGGAGGGGCCATCCTACAATGAGCAGTTCTTC | CASSTRTGEGPSYNEQFF
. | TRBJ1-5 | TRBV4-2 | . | TGTGCCAGCAGCCAAGACGGGGCCCCGGGCAATCAGCCCCAGCATTTT | CASSQDGAPGNQPQHF
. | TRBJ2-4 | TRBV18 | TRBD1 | TGTGCCAGCTCACCCTCCTGGGACAGGCGAGGCAAAAACATTCAGTACTTC | CASSPSWDRRGKNIQYF
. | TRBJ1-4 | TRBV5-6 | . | TGTGCCAGCAGCTCGGTAGGGGAAACTAATGAAAAACTGTTTTTT | CASSSVGETNEKLFF
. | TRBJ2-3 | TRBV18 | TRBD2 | TGTGCCAGCTCAGGGCTAGCGGGAGTTGCAGATACGCAGTATTTT | CASSGLAGVADTQYF
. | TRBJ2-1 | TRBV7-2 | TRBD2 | TGTGCCACCCCGACTAGCGGGAGTGTCAATGAGCAGTTCTTC | CATPTSGSVNEQFF
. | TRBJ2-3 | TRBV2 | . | TGTGCCAGCAGCGTCTTTTTAGGCGCAGATACGCAGTATTTT | CASSVFLGADTQYF
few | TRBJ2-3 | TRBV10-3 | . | TGTGCCATCAGTGAGTCGAGTGGTGGGGCAGATACGCAGTATTTT | CAISESSGGADTQYF
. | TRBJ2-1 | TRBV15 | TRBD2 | TGTGCCACCAGCCAAGAGACTAGCGGGAACAATGAGCAGTTCTTC | CATSQETSGNNEQFF
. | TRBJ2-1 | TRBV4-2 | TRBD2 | TGTGCCAGCAGCCAAGGGGAGCGGGAGAATGAGCAGTTCTTC | CASSQGERENEQFF
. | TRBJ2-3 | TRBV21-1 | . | TGTGCCAGCAGCAAACCTCGCGACGGGGGCACAGATACGCAGTATTTT | CASSKPRDGGTDTQYF
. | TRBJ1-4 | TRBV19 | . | TGTGCCAGTAGTATAGATCGGGGGGACCTGAATGAAAAACTGTTTTTT | CASSIDRGDLNEKLFF
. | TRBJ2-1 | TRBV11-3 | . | TGTGCCAGCAGCCTCGACTTAGCTACGGGGAATGAGCAGTTCTTC | CASSLDLATGNEQFF
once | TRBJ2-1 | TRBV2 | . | TGTGCCAGCAGTGAGGCGAGGCCAGACAATGAGCAGTTCTTC | CASSEARPDNEQFF
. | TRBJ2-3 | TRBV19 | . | TGTGCCAGTAGTATTAGGGATACGCAGTATTTT | CASSIRDTQYF
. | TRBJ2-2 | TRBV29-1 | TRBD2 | TGCAGCGCTTCACCAGGCGGGGGATATACCGGGGAGCTGTTTTTT | CSASPGGGYTGELFF
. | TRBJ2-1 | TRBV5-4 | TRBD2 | TGTGCCAGCAGCCGGGGGACTAGCGGCTACAATGAGCAGTTCTTC | CASSRGTSGYNEQFF
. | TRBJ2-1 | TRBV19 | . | TGTGCCAGTACCAAAACGGCGGGCGGATCCTACAATGAGCAGTTCTTC | CASTKTAGGSYNEQFF
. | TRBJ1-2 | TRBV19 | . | TGTGCCAGTAGTAGGCCCGGACAGCTCTATGGCTACACCTTC | CASSRPGQLYGYTF
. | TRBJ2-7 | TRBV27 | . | TGTGCCAGCAGTTTTCAGACAGGGAGGAGGTACGAGCAGTACTTC | CASSFQTGRRYEQYF
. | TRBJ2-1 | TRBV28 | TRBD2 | TGTGCCAGCAGTAAGCGGGGAAGCTCCTACAATGAGCAGTTCTTC | CASSKRGSSYNEQFF
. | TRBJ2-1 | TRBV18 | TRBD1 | TGTGCCAGCTCACCAAAGGACAGGGAGCAGTTCTTC | CASSPKDREQFF
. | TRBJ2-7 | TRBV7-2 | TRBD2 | TGTGCCAGCAGCTTAAGCACTAGCGCCTCCTACGAGCAGTACTTC | CASSLSTSASYEQYF
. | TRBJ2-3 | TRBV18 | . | TGTGCCAGCTCACCACAGACTAGCACAGATACGCAGTATTTT | CASSPQTSTDTQYF
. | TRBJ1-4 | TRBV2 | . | TGTGCCAGCAGTGCTAATGAAAAACTGTTTTTT | CASSANEKLFF
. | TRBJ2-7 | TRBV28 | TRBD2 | TGTGCCAGCAGTTTTCCCTCTCTCGGGCGGGGGAAGAACGAGCAGTACTTC | CASSFPSLGRGKNEQYF
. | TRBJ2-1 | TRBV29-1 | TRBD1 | TGCAGCGTTAAGACAGGGGGCGAAACCTCCTACAATGAGCAGTTCTTC | CSVKTGGETSYNEQFF
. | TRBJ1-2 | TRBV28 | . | TGTGCCAGCAGAGACCAGATGAGTGGCTACACCTTC | CASRDQMSGYTF
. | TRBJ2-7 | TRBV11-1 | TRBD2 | TGTGCCAGCAGCTTAAGCGTGCGCGGGAGGGCTAACGAGCAGTACTTC | CASSLSVRGRANEQYF
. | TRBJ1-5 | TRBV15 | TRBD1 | TGTGCCACCAGCAGAGACAGGGGGGATCAGCCCCAGCATTTT | CATSRDRGDQPQHF
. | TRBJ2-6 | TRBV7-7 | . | TGTGCTAGCAGCTTGGGGGGCTCTGGGGCCAACGTCCTGACTTTC | CASSLGGSGANVLTF
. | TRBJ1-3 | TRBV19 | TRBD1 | TGTGCCAGTATCCCAGGACAGGGGGCTGGAAACACCATATATTTT | CASIPGQGAGNTIYF
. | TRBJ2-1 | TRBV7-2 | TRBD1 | TGTGCCAGCAGCCCCGGGGACAGCCGCTACAATGAGCAGTTCTTC | CASSPGDSRYNEQFF
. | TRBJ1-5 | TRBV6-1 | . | TGTGCCAGCAGCGGATACCAGGCGGATCAGCCCCAGCATTTT | CASSGYQADQPQHF
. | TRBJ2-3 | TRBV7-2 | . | TGTGCCAGCAGCTTAGCGCACACTGGAACGCAGTATTTT | CASSLAHTGTQYF
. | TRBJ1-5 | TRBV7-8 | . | TGTGCCAGCAGCTTAGAGTTTAGGGGACTCTATCAGCCCCAGCATTTT | CASSLEFRGLYQPQHF
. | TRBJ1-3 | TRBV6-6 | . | TGTGCCAGCAGCCGGGGACGCCAGAGCTCTGGAAACACCATATATTTT | CASSRGRQSSGNTIYF
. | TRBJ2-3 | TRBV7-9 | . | TGTGCCAGCAGCTGGCGGGGGCCAGATACGCAGTATTTT | CASSWRGPDTQYF
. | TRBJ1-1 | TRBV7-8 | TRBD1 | TGTGCCAGCAGCTACAACAGGGGGTTGAGCTCGAGGGCTTTCTTT | CASSYNRGLSSRAFF
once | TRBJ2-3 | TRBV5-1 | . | TGCGCCAGCAGCACCGATGCCGGGACCACAGATACGCAGTATTTT | CASSTDAGTTDTQYF
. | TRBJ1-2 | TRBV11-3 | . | TGTGCCAGCAGCCCGGACGGTTCTAACTATGGCTACACCTTC | CASSPDGSNYGYTF
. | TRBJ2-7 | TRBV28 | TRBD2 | TGTGCCAGCAGTTTCCAGCGGGAAAAAAAGCAGTACTTC | CASSFQREKKQYF
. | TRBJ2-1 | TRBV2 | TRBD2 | TGTGCCAGCAGTGAAAGGCTACTAGCGGGTATAAATGAGCAGTTCTTC | CASSERLLAGINEQFF
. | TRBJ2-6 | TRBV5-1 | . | TGCGCCAGCAGCTTGGACAGGTCATCTGGGGCCAACGTCCTGACTTTC | CASSLDRSSGANVLTF
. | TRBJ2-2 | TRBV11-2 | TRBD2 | TGTGCCAGCAGGCCACTAGCGGCCACGGGGGAGCTGTTTTTT | CASRPLAATGELFF
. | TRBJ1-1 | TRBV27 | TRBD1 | TGTGCCAGCAGTTCCTTGACCGGGACAGGGTCGTCCCTTGAAGCTTTCTTT | CASSSLTGTGSSLEAFF
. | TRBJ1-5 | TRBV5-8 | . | TGTGCCAGCAGCTTGCGAGTGCCCTACAATCAGCCCCAGCATTTT | CASSLRVPYNQPQHF
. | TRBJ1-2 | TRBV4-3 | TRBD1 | TGCGCCAGCAGCCACTTGACAGGGGGCGACTATGGCTACACCTTC | CASSHLTGGDYGYTF
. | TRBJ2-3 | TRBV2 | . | TGTGCCAGCAGTGGACCGGGGGGCACAGATACGCAGTATTTT | CASSGPGGTDTQYF
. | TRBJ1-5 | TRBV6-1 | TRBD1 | TGTGCCAGCAAGCTGACAGGGAACAATCAGCCCCAGCATTTT | CASKLTGNNQPQHF